The 13 T cell receptor beta chains below all came from one sample that was sequenced in a study of T cell repertoires in cytomegalovirus infection. TCRdb redid the calling of the reads with MiXCR, one entry per CDR3 protein. Here the sample spans 350,000 to 400,000 distinct CDR3 sequences, about 34% being singletons. The antigens of these receptors remain unknown. Sequences were derived from cultured PBMCs, sampled from culture after CMV antigen stimulation. All receptors come from a human donor in good health (CMV status not recorded). Some clones in this sample may be carry-over from other donors' samples.

The chain links TRBV30 to TRBJ2-3; 8 nucleotides align to TRBD2. Germline CDR1 reads GTSNPN; CDR2 reads SVGIG (reference sequence). J lost 2 bases, V lost 1 base, and 8 bases had no gene match. CDR3 length: 16 residues. The CDR3, as DNA: TGTGCCTGGAGTGGCCTGCGGGAGGCCTCCACAGATACGCAGTATTTT. Translating gives CAWSGLREASTDTQYF.

The chain is built from TRBV3-1 and TRBJ2-6, with 14 bases fitting TRBD2. Looked up from germline, CDR1 is LGHDT and CDR2 is YNNKEL (reference sequence). V gave up 3 bases and J gave up 2 bases; unmatched junction bases: 3. CDR3 size: 18 residues. The CDR3 nucleotides are TGTGCCAGCAGCCAGGGACTAGCGGGAGTCACTGGGGCCAACGTCCTGACTTTC. It encodes CASSQGLAGVTGANVLTF.

This clonotype has a single count. V gene TRBV6-2 or TRBV6-3 combines with J gene TRBJ2-2; D uncertain. V was shortened by 5 bases and J by 5 bases, with 12 bases between the two germline ends. Germline V gene lookup returns CDR1 MNHEY and CDR2 SVGEGT. This CDR3 comprises 14 residues. CDR3 in amino acids: CASSIRLGTGELFF. In DNA, the CDR3 is TGTGCCAGCAGTATCCGGCTGGGGACCGGGGAGCTGTTTTTT.

The chain links TRBV7-2 to TRBJ2-7; D uncertain. Germline V gene data show CDR1 as SGHTA and CDR2 as FQGNSA. With 2 bases removed from V and 2 bases from J, the gap between germline ends came to 10 bases. The CDR3 extends over 14 amino acids. CDR3 bases: TGTGCCAGCAGCTTATACCACACAGCCTACGAGCAGTACTTC. Its protein product is CASSLYHTAYEQYF.

This clonotype was detected only a few times. The chain links TRBV7-2 to TRBJ2-7; TRBD1 aligns across 9 bases. This CDR3 has 15 amino acids. The germline CDR1 and CDR2 sequences are SGHTA and FQGNSA. Losses at the gene ends were 4 bases for V and 0 bases for J; bases not matched to a gene: 4. The CDR3: CASSWGQGSSYEQYF. The CDR3 DNA is TGTGCCAGCAGCTGGGGACAGGGAAGCTCCTACGAGCAGTACTTC.

This clonotype was seen a few times. The chain links TRBV12-3 or TRBV12-4 to TRBJ1-1; D unclear. Trimming removed 1 base at V and 6 bases at J, with 9 bases between. The CDR3 extends over 13 amino acids. In DNA form, the CDR3 reads TGTGCCAGCAGTTTAGTATTCCAGGCTGAAGCTTTCTTT. This translates into CASSLVFQAEAFF.

This chain links TRBV7-9 with TRBJ1-2, with a possible D match to TRBD1 (5 bases). The germline V and J ends were trimmed by 6 bases and 3 bases, with 14 bases remaining between them. The germline CDR1 and CDR2 sequences are SEHNR and FQNEAQ (reference sequence). CDR3 length: 14 residues. This CDR3 is CASSRRAGDYGYTF. CDR3 DNA: TGTGCCAGCAGTCGGAGGGCGGGGGACTATGGCTACACCTTC.

Ten or more counts support this clonotype. CDR3 amino acids: CASSLAPTTEQFF. The CDR3 DNA reads as TGTGCCAGCAGCTTAGCGCCCACGACTGAGCAGTTCTTC. The chain has TRBV7-8 and TRBJ2-1; D uncertain. V gave up 0 bases and J gave up 9 bases, with 9 bases separating them. CDR3 length: 13 amino acids. The germline V gene encodes CDR1 SGHVS and CDR2 FQNEAQ.

This clonotype was seen ten or more times. This chain connects TRBV7-2 to TRBJ2-1; 10 positions match TRBD1. From germline, CDR1 is SGHTA and CDR2 FQGNSA. Losses at the gene ends were 4 bases for V and 7 bases for J; bases not matched to a gene: 13. This CDR3 comprises 17 residues. The CDR3 DNA follows: TGTGCCAGCAGCTCCTTACGACCGGGACAGGGGTGGAATGAGCAGTTCTTC. Its translation: CASSSLRPGQGWNEQFF.

The chain couples TRBV6-5 to TRBJ1-1; TRBD1 agrees at 7 bases. Trimming cost V 6 bases and J 3 bases; bases outside gene matches: 13. CDR1 is MNHEY and CDR2 is SVGAGI in the germline V gene. The CDR3 has 16 residues. The CDR3 spells CASSPSTGRLDTEAFF. DNA for the CDR3: TGTGCCAGCAGCCCCTCGACAGGGAGGCTTGACACTGAAGCTTTCTTT.

Only a few counts were recorded for this clonotype. V is TRBV7-2 and J is TRBJ1-3, with D unclear. The CDR3 extends over 13 amino acids. Deletions cut 0 bases from V and 6 bases from J, with 6 bases between. Germline-derived CDR1 and CDR2 are SGHTA and FQGNSA. The DNA of the CDR3 is TGTGCCAGCAGCTTAGCGAGATTAAACACCATATATTTT. Translation gives CASSLARLNTIYF. The full variable domain, rest sourced from reference TRBV7-2 and TRBJ1-3, is GAGVSQSPSNKVTEKGKDVELRCDPISGHTALYWYRQSLGQGLEFLIYFQGNSAPDKSGLPSDRFSAERTGGSVSTLTIQRTQQEDSAVYLCASSLARLNTIYFGEGSWLTVV.

This clonotype was recorded at least ten times. V and J are TRBV7-2 and TRBJ2-5; maybe TRBD2 (6 bases). The V gene lost 2 bases and the J gene lost 5 bases, with 21 bases spanning the gap. The germline V gene encodes CDR1 SGHTA and CDR2 FQGNSA. This CDR3 region has 17 residues. CDR3 DNA: TGTGCCAGCAGCTTAATGAGGTCGCTAGCGTCTCGGGAGACCCAGTACTTC. The encoded protein is CASSLMRSLASRETQYF.

The chain carries TRBV20-1 and TRBJ2-5; D not resolved. The ends were cut back, 6 bases at V and 2 bases at J, with 19 bases in the middle. Germline lookup yields CDR1 DFQATT and CDR2 SNEGSKA (reference sequence). The CDR3 loop spans 15 amino acids. DNA of the CDR3: TGCAGTGCGTTAGATGCGTCTAGTGTGCAAGAGACCCAGTACTTC. Translated: CSALDASSVQETQYF.